This TCR beta chain was sequenced during a study of technical replicates of blood from a few donors (dated by TCRdb to the late 2010s). Library preparation employed the immunoSEQ multiplex PCR assay. Imported from immuneACCESS, the table was reduced by TCRdb to in-frame sequences with V and J called. These copies leave out some clones; in studies compared against another copy, an unresolved V gene accounts for under half, and the cause of the remainder is not known. Within this sample are tens of thousands of clones, with nearly 98% of them counted one time only. The leading ten clones occupy approximately 0.21% of the sample. Via the germline V gene (reference sequence), CDR1 is GTSNPN and CDR2 SVGIG. The CDR3 spans 15 residues, from the cysteine through the phenylalanine. The kept DNA is CDR3 alone, 45 bases in frame from the first base. The junction shows trimming of 5 bases on V and 2 bases on J, plus 16 bases between the germline ends.

This clone was found once. No cognate antigen has been identified for it. No clone much larger than this one lies a single base away; base qualities are absent. The sequence was collected from a human donor in good health. The sequencing sample was made of T cells isolated from PBMCs. In this chain, TRBV30 is recombined with TRBJ1-5; TRBD1 could be the D gene, as 6 bases match. In nucleotides, the sequence is TGTGCCTGGCGATCGGGGGGCGCCGGCAATCAGCCCCAGCATTTT. The encoded protein is CAWRSGGAGNQPQHF.